This TCR beta chain was documented in a study of shared clonotypes between healthy human individuals. Study-level background: The plates for each donor numbered three CD4 naive, three CD4 memory, two CD8 naive and one CD8 memory.

Repertoires were generated with immunoSEQ multiplex PCR, while TCRdb's copy carries only in-frame clones and drops some. The sample includes roughly 700,000 clones, less than 85% of them seen just once. Whole-study findings and limits: Specimens sampled were limited to blood, with tissue repertoires likely differing. Generation probabilities were higher for clonotypes shared across all four sorted-subset donors than for unshared ones.

On this clone: Its antigen is as yet unknown.

The V gene end was trimmed by 3 bases and the J gene end by 6 bases; junction bases not matched to a gene: 6. CDR3 size: 15 residues. Germline lookup yields CDR1 SGHTA and CDR2 FQGNSA. This TCR was sampled from a woman aged 30 to 39 in good health. Sequencing was performed on memory CD4+ T cells sorted from blood. The subset: CD45RA-negative fraction. The chain is built from TRBV7-2 and TRBJ1-5, with 9 bases lining up with TRBD1. The CDR3: CASSFQQGAGQPQHF. For the CDR3, the DNA is TGTGCCAGCAGCTTCCAACAGGGGGCAGGTCAGCCCCAGCATTTT.